The T cell receptor beta chain described here comes from a study of blood T cell repertoires in COVID-19. The CDR3 spans 14 residues. Looked up from germline, CDR1 is SGHRS and CDR2 is YFSETQ. The V end was cut by 2 bases, the J end by 10 bases, with 17 bases between. Cohort placement rested on clinical history that participants reported themselves. Exposed participants came across a COVID-19 case within 2 weeks before study entry. Some clones are missing from TCRdb's copy, which holds only in-frame ones; the method was immunoSEQ multiplex PCR. The sample has around 200,000 clones; approximately 86% are singletons.

The receptor's source is a woman in her twenties or thirties who had been exposed to COVID-19. V and J are TRBV5-1 and TRBJ2-3; D ambiguous. Input material: PBMCs or T cells enriched from blood (not recorded which). The CDR3 reads CASSLGRQAYPQYF. The DNA of the CDR3 is TGCGCCAGCAGCTTAGGCCGCCAGGCATACCCGCAGTATTTT.